This TCR beta chain was sequenced in a study of cytomegalovirus exposure and HLA in healthy donors. This PCR relied on a set of 60 Vbeta primers and 13 Jbeta primers. Clones were sequenced by immunoSEQ multiplex PCR, and TCRdb holds only the in-frame ones, with some missing. This table holds approximately 37,000 clones. CDR3 length: 17 residues. Trimming cost V 5 bases and J 0 bases; bases outside gene matches: 9. Germline CDR1 is SGHAT and CDR2 is FQNNGV. The sample consisted of PBMCs. The TCR sequence derives from a middle-aged man in good health and CMV-seropositive. The J gene is TRBJ1-5, the V gene TRBV11-2, with TRBD1 identical over 8 bases. CDR3: CASSLGQGPYSNQPQHF. The CDR3 coding sequence is TGTGCCAGCAGCCTCGGACAGGGCCCTTATAGCAATCAGCCCCAGCATTTT.